This TCR beta chain was found in a study of beta chain features in type 1 diabetes. Study results and caveats: In patients and controls equally, PCR might favor templates that are shorter. Relative to healthy donors, patients appeared to have naive, central memory and Treg TCRB repertoires that were more similar.

This clone came up a few times. What it binds is unknown. Isolated RNA was reverse transcribed in full, so expressed TCRB transcripts were sequenced. This table comes from immunoSEQ multiplex PCR, and its TCRdb copy is limited to in-frame clones, with some not included. The sample lists some 360,000 clones; around 20% were seen once. This TCR derives from a woman younger than 35 in good health. The sample comprised naive CD4+ T cells from blood.

The CDR3 DNA reads as TGTGCCAGCGACCGGCTAGCGGGTTCCCCTGGGAACGAGCAGTACTTC. The encoded protein is CASDRLAGSPGNEQYF. The chain recombines TRBV7-9 with TRBJ2-7; 8 bases agree with TRBD2. The CDR3 length is 16 residues. Germline V gene lookup returns CDR1 SEHNR and CDR2 FQNEAQ (reference sequence). V lost 8 bases to trimming and J lost 5 bases; unmatched junction nucleotides: 17.